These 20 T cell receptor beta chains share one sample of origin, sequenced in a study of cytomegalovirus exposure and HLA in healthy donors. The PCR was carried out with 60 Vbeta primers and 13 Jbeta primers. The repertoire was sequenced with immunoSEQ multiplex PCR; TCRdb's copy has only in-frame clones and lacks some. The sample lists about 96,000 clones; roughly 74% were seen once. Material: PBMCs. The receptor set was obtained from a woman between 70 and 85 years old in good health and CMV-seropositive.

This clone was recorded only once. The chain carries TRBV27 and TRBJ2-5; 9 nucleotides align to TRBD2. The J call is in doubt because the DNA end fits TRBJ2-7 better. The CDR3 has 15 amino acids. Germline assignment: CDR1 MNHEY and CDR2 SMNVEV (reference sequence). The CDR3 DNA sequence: TGTGCCAGCACCCTTAGCGGGAGCCACTCCTACGAGCAGTACTTC. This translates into CASTLSGSHSYEQYF.

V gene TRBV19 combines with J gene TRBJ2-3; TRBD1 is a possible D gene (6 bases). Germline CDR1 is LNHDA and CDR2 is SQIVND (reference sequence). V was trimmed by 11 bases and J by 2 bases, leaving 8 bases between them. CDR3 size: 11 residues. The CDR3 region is CAVGATDTQYF. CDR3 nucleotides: TGTGCCGTGGGGGCCACAGATACGCAGTATTTT.

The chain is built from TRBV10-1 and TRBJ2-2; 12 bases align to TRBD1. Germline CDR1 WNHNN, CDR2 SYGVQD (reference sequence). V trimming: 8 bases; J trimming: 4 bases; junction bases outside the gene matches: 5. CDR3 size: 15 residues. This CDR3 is CASGTGGAGTGELFF. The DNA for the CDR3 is TGCGCCAGCGGGACAGGGGGCGCGGGCACCGGGGAGCTGTTTTTT.

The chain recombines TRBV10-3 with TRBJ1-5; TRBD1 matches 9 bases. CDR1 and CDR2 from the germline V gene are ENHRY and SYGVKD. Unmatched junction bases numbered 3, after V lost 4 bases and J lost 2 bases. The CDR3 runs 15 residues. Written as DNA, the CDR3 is TGTGCCATCAGTGTAGGGACAGGGCGCAATCAGCCCCAGCATTTT. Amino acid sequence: CAISVGTGRNQPQHF.

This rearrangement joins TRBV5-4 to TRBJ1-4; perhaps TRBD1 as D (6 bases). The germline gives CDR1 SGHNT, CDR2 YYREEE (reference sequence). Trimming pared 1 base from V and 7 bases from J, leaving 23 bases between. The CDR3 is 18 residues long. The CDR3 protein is CASSLRRQASMGSEKLFF. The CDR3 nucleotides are TGTGCCAGCAGCTTGAGGCGACAGGCCTCGATGGGGTCTGAAAAACTGTTTTTT. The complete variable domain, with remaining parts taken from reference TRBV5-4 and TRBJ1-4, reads ETGVTQSPTHLIKTRGQQVTLRCSSQSGHNTVSWYQQALGQGPQFIFQYYREEENGRGNFPPRFSGLQFPNYSSELNVNALELDDSALYLCASSLRRQASMGSEKLFFGSGTQLSVL.

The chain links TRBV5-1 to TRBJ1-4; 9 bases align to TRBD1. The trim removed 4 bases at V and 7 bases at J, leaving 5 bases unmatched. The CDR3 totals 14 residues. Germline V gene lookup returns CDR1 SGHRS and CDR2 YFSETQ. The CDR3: CASSLGQGGEKLFF. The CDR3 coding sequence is TGCGCCAGCAGCCTGGGACAGGGAGGTGAAAAACTGTTTTTT. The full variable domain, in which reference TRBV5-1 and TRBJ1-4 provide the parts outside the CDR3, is KAGVTQTPRYLIKTRGQQVTLSCSPISGHRSVSWYQQTPGQGLQFLFEYFSETQRNKGNFPGRFSGRQFSNSRSEMNVSTLELGDSALYLCASSLGQGGEKLFFGSGTQLSVL.

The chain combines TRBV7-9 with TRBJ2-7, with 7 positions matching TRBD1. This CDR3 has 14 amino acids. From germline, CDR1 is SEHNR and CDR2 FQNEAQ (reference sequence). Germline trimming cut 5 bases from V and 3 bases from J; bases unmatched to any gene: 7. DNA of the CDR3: TGTGCCAGCAGCAGACAGGGCTGGGACTACGAGCAGTACTTC. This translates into CASSRQGWDYEQYF.

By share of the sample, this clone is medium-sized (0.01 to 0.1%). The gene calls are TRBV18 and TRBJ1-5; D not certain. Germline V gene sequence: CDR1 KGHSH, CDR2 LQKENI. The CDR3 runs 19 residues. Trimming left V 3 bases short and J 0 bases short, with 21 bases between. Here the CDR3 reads CASSPDMALQTYSNQPQHF. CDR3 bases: TGTGCCAGCTCACCTGACATGGCGCTCCAAACTTATAGCAATCAGCCCCAGCATTTT.

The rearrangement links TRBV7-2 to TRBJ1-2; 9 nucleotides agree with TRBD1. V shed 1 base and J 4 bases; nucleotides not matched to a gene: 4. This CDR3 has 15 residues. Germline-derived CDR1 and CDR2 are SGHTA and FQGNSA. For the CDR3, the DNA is TGTGCCAGCAGCTTAGTCGACAGGGGGGCCTATGGCTACACCTTC. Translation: CASSLVDRGAYGYTF.

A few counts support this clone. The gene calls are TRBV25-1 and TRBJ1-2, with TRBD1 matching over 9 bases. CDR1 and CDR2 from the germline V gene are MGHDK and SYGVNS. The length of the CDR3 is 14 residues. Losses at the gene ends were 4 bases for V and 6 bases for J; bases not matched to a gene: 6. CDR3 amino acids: CASSAAGTGNGYTF. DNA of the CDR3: TGTGCCAGCAGTGCAGCCGGGACAGGGAATGGCTACACCTTC.

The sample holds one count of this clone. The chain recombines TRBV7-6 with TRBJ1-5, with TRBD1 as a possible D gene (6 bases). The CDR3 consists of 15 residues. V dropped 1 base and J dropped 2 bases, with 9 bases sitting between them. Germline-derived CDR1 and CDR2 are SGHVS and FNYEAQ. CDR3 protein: CASSLVGGGNQPQHF. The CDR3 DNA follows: TGTGCCAGCAGCTTAGTAGGGGGGGGCAATCAGCCCCAGCATTTT.

CDR3 region: CASSSGLAGGLGDTQYF. The CDR3 region has the DNA TGTGCCAGCAGCTCCGGACTAGCGGGGGGGTTAGGAGATACGCAGTATTTT. The J gene is TRBJ2-3, the V gene TRBV5-4, with TRBD2 identical over 15 bases. Looked up from germline, CDR1 is SGHNT and CDR2 is YYREEE (reference sequence). This CDR3 is 17 amino acids long. With V trimmed by 3 bases and J by 5 bases, 7 bases remained unmatched.

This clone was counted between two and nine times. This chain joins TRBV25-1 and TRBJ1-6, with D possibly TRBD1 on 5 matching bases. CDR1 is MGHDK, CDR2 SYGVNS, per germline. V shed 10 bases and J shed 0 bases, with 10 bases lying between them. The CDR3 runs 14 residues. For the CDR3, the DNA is TGTGCCACCCAGGGTGGCTCCTATAATTCACCCCTCCACTTT. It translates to CATQGGSYNSPLHF.

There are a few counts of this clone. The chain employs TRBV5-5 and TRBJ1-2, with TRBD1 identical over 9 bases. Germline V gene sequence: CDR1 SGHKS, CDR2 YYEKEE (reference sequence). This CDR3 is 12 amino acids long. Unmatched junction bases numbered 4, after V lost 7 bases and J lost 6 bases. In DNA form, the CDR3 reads TGTGCCAGCGCCCGGGACAGGGATGGCTACACCTTC. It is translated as CASARDRDGYTF.

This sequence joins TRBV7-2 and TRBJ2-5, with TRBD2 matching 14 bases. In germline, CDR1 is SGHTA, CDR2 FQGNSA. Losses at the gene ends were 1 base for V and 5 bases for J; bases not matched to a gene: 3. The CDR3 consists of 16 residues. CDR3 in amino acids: CASSLGLAGGHETQYF. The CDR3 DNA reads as TGTGCCAGCAGCTTAGGACTAGCGGGGGGGCACGAGACCCAGTACTTC.

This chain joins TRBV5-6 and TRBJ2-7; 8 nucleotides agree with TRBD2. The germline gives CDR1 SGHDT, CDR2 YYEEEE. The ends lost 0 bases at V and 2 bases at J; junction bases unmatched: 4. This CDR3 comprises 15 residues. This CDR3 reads CASSLGAGGTYEQYF. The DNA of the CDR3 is TGTGCCAGCAGCTTGGGGGCGGGGGGCACCTACGAGCAGTACTTC.

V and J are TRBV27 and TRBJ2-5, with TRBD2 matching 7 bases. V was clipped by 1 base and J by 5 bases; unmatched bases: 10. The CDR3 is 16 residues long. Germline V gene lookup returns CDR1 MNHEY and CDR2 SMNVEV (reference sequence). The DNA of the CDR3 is TGTGCCAGCAGTTTATTCAGTGGGGGGGTTCAGGAGACCCAGTACTTC. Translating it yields CASSLFSGGVQETQYF.

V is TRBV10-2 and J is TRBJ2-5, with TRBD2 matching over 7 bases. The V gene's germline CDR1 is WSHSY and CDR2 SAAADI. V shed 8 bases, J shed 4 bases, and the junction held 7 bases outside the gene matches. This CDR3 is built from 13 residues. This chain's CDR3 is CASHGLVGETQYF. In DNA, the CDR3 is TGCGCCAGCCATGGACTAGTTGGAGAGACCCAGTACTTC.

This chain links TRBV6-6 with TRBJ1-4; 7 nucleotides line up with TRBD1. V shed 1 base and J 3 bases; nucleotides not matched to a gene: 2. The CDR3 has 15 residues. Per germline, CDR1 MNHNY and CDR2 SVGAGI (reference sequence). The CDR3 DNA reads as TGTGCCAGCAGTTACTTGGGACAGTCTAATGAAAAACTGTTTTTT. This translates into CASSYLGQSNEKLFF.

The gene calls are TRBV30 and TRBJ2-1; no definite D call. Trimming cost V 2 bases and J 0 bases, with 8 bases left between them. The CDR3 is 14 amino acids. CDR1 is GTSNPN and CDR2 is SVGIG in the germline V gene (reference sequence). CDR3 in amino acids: CAWSPRNSYNEQFF. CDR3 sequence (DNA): TGTGCCTGGAGTCCGCGGAACTCCTACAATGAGCAGTTCTTC.